This TCR beta chain was captured by sequencing in a study of blood T cell repertoires in COVID-19. Study overall: Samples of COVID-19 (acute and convalescent) were obtained from the United States, Italy and Spain.

Data came from immunoSEQ multiplex PCR; TCRdb stores just in-frame clones and leaves some out. The profile shows roughly 130,000 clones, about 83% of them singletons. Trimming took off 6 bases at V and 8 bases at J, with 10 bases between the two ends. The V gene's germline CDR1 is MDHEN and CDR2 SYDVKM. This CDR3 has 12 amino acids. Material: peripheral blood. The receptor was derived from a man under 40 with COVID-19, enrolled during active disease. The V call is TRBV28, the J call TRBJ1-4; maybe TRBD1 (6 bases). As DNA, the CDR3 is TGTGCCAGCAGACAGGGTACAGAAAAACTGTTTTTT. Residues: CASRQGTEKLFF.